The 32 T cell receptor beta chains in this list originate from one sample, sequenced in a study of T cells after posttransplantation cyclophosphamide (TCRdb year 2016). The method behind the library was the immunoSEQ multiplex PCR assay. TCRdb obtained this table from immuneACCESS and retained in-frame rearrangements with V and J assigned. These tables miss some clones; where compared with another copy, unresolved V genes account for less than half of the shortfall, and the remainder is unexplained. The table for this sample lists thousands of clones; under 90% of them were counted only once. Jointly, the top ten make up less than 30% of the sample. Explained via the paper, the treatment or condition label denotes: high-dose cyclophosphamide on days +3 and +4 as single-agent GVHD prophylaxis. Busulfan and fludarabine conditioning, a related or unrelated marrow graft, and cyclophosphamide on days +3 and +4 were given to PTCy patients.

This specimen consisted of PBMCs, obtained after allogeneic stem cell transplant with posttransplant cyclophosphamide. These receptors all stem from a female patient between 40 and 50 years old who received an allogeneic stem cell transplant from an unrelated donor, was CMV-positive, and had no GVHD. Because of the transplant, the T cells may be the graft donor's rather than the patient's own.

The rearrangement uses TRBV6-6 and TRBJ1-3; the D gene is possibly TRBD1 (6 bases). This CDR3 is built from 14 residues. CDR1 MNHNY and CDR2 SVGAGI come from the germline V gene (reference sequence). V was cut by 6 bases and J by 4 bases, with 13 bases left in between. The DNA of the CDR3 is TGTGCCAGCAGCAGGGGTGTGGCGGGAAACACCATATATTTT. Its protein product is CASSRGVAGNTIYF.

A few counts support this clone. This chain connects TRBV6-5 to TRBJ2-7; D gene unclear. Trimming removed 6 bases from V and 0 bases from J, with 9 bases in between. The germline V gene has CDR1 MNHEY and CDR2 SVGAGI. CDR3 length equals 13 residues. This chain's CDR3 is CASRGLDSYEQYF. The CDR3 coding sequence is TGTGCCAGCAGAGGTCTAGACTCCTACGAGCAGTACTTC.

This chain links TRBV5-6 with TRBJ1-2; D is unclear. With 0 bases removed from V and 4 bases from J, the gap between germline ends came to 4 bases. The germline CDR1 and CDR2 sequences are SGHDT and YYEEEE. This CDR3 region has 12 residues. The CDR3 protein is CASSLDSYGYTF. In nucleotides, the CDR3 is TGTGCCAGCAGCTTGGACAGCTATGGCTACACCTTC. Drawing the rest from reference TRBV5-6 and TRBJ1-2, the complete variable domain is DAGVTQSPTHLIKTRGQQVTLRCSPKSGHDTVSWYQQALGQGPQFIFQYYEEEERQRGNFPDRFSGHQFPNYSSELNVNALLLGDSALYLCASSLDSYGYTFGSGTRLTVV.

The table lists this clone with a count of one. The genes are TRBV9 and TRBJ1-1; perhaps TRBD1 as D (6 bases). Germline-derived CDR1 and CDR2 are SGDLS and YYNGEE. With 0 bases removed from V and 3 bases from J, the gap between germline ends came to 6 bases. The CDR3 is made up of 13 amino acids. The CDR3 coding sequence is TGTGCCAGCAGCGTAGACAGGGACACTGAAGCTTTCTTT. It codes for CASSVDRDTEAFF.

The CDR3 DNA reads as TGTGCCAGCAGCTGGACGGGGGTGGGGAATGAGCAGTTCTTC. Protein product: CASSWTGVGNEQFF. The chain is built from TRBV7-2 and TRBJ2-1, with D tentatively TRBD2 (6 bases). V gave up 4 bases and J gave up 7 bases, with 14 bases separating them. In germline, CDR1 is SGHTA, CDR2 FQGNSA. The CDR3 has 14 amino acids.

The chain has TRBV7-3 and TRBJ2-2, with 7 positions matching TRBD1. Germline V gives CDR1 SGHTA, CDR2 FQGTGA. This CDR3 region has 16 residues. V shed 5 bases and J 1 base; nucleotides not matched to a gene: 7. As DNA, the CDR3 is TGTGCCAGCAGCGCATCCGGGACAGAGAACACCGGGGAGCTGTTTTTT. Protein product: CASSASGTENTGELFF.

The chain has TRBV5-1 and TRBJ2-5; 8 nucleotides align to TRBD1. This CDR3 contains 16 residues. V lost 0 bases and J lost 2; bases outside the gene matches: 6. Germline CDR1 is SGHRS and CDR2 is YFSETQ. The CDR3 nucleotides read TGCGCCAGCAGCTTGGGACAGGGGTTTCTGCAAGAGACCCAGTACTTC. This gives the protein CASSLGQGFLQETQYF.

This clone was seen a few times. CDR3 residues: CASSSRDRANEQFF. The CDR3, as DNA: TGTGCCAGCAGCTCCCGGGACAGGGCCAATGAGCAGTTCTTC. The V and J genes are TRBV11-3 and TRBJ2-1, with 9 nucleotides matching TRBD1. V was pared by 4 bases and J by 6 bases, with 4 bases of the junction left unmatched. Germline values: CDR1 SGHNT, CDR2 YENEEA. The CDR3 has 14 amino acids.

In the case of this clone: This specimen includes other DNA sequences encoding the same CDR3. CDR3 in DNA: TGTGCCAGCAGCTTATCTTACAGTTACAATGAGCAGTTCTTC. This translates into CASSLSYSYNEQFF. The genes are TRBV7-2 and TRBJ2-1; no reliable D call. Per the germline V gene, CDR1 is SGHTA and CDR2 is FQGNSA. The CDR3 consists of 14 residues. Trimming removed 2 bases at V and 4 bases at J, with 9 bases between.

This clone showed up just once. The V and J genes are TRBV5-1 and TRBJ1-2; D is perhaps TRBD1 (6 bases). Trimming stripped 0 bases from V and 1 base from J, with 10 bases between. CDR3 length: 15 residues. Germline V gene data show CDR1 as SGHRS and CDR2 as YFSETQ. The CDR3 nucleotides are TGCGCCAGCAGCTTGGCCAGCAGGGGTAACTATGGCTACACCTTC. Translation gives CASSLASRGNYGYTF.

The genes are TRBV18 and TRBJ2-7, with 9 bases matching TRBD1. V lost 6 bases, J lost 4 bases, and 10 bases stayed unmatched. The length of the CDR3 is 15 residues. Per germline, CDR1 KGHSH and CDR2 LQKENI. The chain's CDR3 is CASSPGTGNGYEQYF. DNA for the CDR3: TGTGCCAGCTCCCCCGGGACAGGGAATGGATACGAGCAGTACTTC.

This chain links TRBV7-3 with TRBJ2-3, with 7 bases lining up with TRBD2. Germline assignment: CDR1 SGHTA and CDR2 FQGTGA. V lost 5 bases, J lost 4 bases, and 6 bases stayed unmatched. CDR3 size: 14 residues. For the CDR3, the DNA is TGTGCCAGCAGCCCAAACCGGGGGGCAGATACGCAGTATTTT. It yields the protein CASSPNRGADTQYF.

The chain links TRBV6-1 to TRBJ2-2; D gene ambiguous. V shed 1 base and J shed 7 bases, with 10 bases lying between them. Germline V gene lookup returns CDR1 MNHNS and CDR2 SASEGT. The CDR3 has 14 amino acids. CDR3 nucleotide sequence: TGTGCCAGCAGTGAAGACCGGGTTGGCGGGGAGCTGTTTTTT. Amino acids: CASSEDRVGGELFF.

V is TRBV6-5 and J is TRBJ2-1, with 8 bases lining up with TRBD2. Looked up from germline, CDR1 is MNHEY and CDR2 is SVGAGI. The CDR3 sequence is 15 residues long. With V trimmed by 5 bases and J by 6 bases, 9 bases remained unmatched. The CDR3 nucleotides read TGTGCCAGCAGTCCCTCGGGGGGGCCGGGCAATGAGCAGTTCTTC. Translation gives CASSPSGGPGNEQFF.

The chain employs TRBV18 and TRBJ2-3, with 12 bases fitting TRBD2. The CDR3 loop spans 14 amino acids. Germline lookup yields CDR1 KGHSH and CDR2 LQKENI. Trimming removed 10 bases from V and 2 bases from J; junction bases left unmatched: 4. This CDR3 is CAIGLAGNTDTQYF. In DNA, the CDR3 is TGTGCCATCGGACTAGCGGGAAACACAGATACGCAGTATTTT.

CDR3 bases: TGTGCCAGCAGCTTAGAACAGTTTGACACTGAAGCTTTCTTT. Amino acids: CASSLEQFDTEAFF. The V gene is TRBV11-2, the J gene TRBJ1-1; D remains ambiguous. Germline V gene lookup returns CDR1 SGHAT and CDR2 FQNNGV. Trimming shortened V by 0 bases and J by 3 bases, and 8 bases separated the two germline ends. The CDR3 has 14 residues.

This clone was recorded once. The chain couples TRBV5-4 to TRBJ2-5; perhaps TRBD1 as D (6 bases). The CDR3 loop spans 15 amino acids. V was cut by 3 bases and J by 4 bases, with 16 bases left in between. Looked up from germline, CDR1 is SGHNT and CDR2 is YYREEE (reference sequence). The DNA of the CDR3 is TGTGCCAGCAGCTCCCAAAATACACAGGGAGAGACCCAGTACTTC. The encoded protein is CASSSQNTQGETQYF.

In this sample, this clone turned up a few times. The V gene is TRBV2, the J gene TRBJ2-7; a possible D gene is TRBD1 (6 bases). Per germline, CDR1 SNHLY and CDR2 FYNNEI. Trimming removed 6 bases at V and 2 bases at J, with 14 bases between. CDR3 length: 14 residues. The CDR3 region is CASRFDRNTYEQYF. The DNA for the CDR3 is TGTGCCAGCAGGTTTGACAGGAACACCTACGAGCAGTACTTC.

The chain combines TRBV6-5 with TRBJ1-5; D unresolved. The CDR3 sequence is 14 residues long. Germline CDR1 is MNHEY and CDR2 is SVGAGI. V shed 6 bases and J shed 0 bases, with 9 bases lying between them. The CDR3 sequence: CASSRDGSNQPQHF. The DNA of the CDR3 is TGTGCCAGCAGCCGGGATGGTAGCAATCAGCCCCAGCATTTT.

This chain joins TRBV5-4 and TRBJ2-1, with a weak D call TRBD2 (6 bases). Germline CDR1 and CDR2: SGHNT and YYREEE (reference sequence). This CDR3 region has 17 residues. Deletions cut 1 base from V and 5 bases from J, with 19 bases between. The CDR3: CASSLKGGARVDNEQFF. CDR3 DNA: TGTGCCAGCAGCTTGAAGGGAGGAGCTCGGGTTGACAATGAGCAGTTCTTC. Drawing the rest from reference TRBV5-4 and TRBJ2-1, the complete variable domain is ETGVTQSPTHLIKTRGQQVTLRCSSQSGHNTVSWYQQALGQGPQFIFQYYREEENGRGNFPPRFSGLQFPNYSSELNVNALELDDSALYLCASSLKGGARVDNEQFFGPGTRLTVL.

The gene calls are TRBV19 and TRBJ2-1; 16 bases align to TRBD2. The V and J ends lost 3 bases and 7 bases, in that order; junction bases with no gene match: 3. The CDR3 length is 16 residues. CDR1 and CDR2 (germline): LNHDA, SQIVND (reference sequence). CDR3 loop: CASSMLGLAGGNEQFF. Here the CDR3 DNA reads TGTGCCAGTAGTATGCTGGGACTAGCGGGGGGGAATGAGCAGTTCTTC.

This sequence joins TRBV18 and TRBJ2-2; TRBD1 is a possible D gene (5 bases). Germline lookup yields CDR1 KGHSH and CDR2 LQKENI. The CDR3 sequence is 14 residues long. The V end was cut by 0 bases, the J end by 8 bases, with 10 bases between. The CDR3: CASSPPRVQGELFF. The CDR3 region has the DNA TGTGCCAGCTCACCACCCAGGGTTCAGGGGGAGCTGTTTTTT.

V gene TRBV7-2 combines with J gene TRBJ2-1; possibly TRBD1 for D (6 bases). Germline assignment: CDR1 SGHTA and CDR2 FQGNSA. V lost 1 base, J lost 2 bases, and 12 bases lay in between. CDR3 length: 16 amino acids. Written as DNA, the CDR3 is TGTGCCAGCAGCTTAGGGTGGGACAACACCTACAATGAGCAGTTCTTC. Translation: CASSLGWDNTYNEQFF.

The genes are TRBV5-4 and TRBJ2-7; D might be TRBD1 (5 bases). The germline gives CDR1 SGHNT, CDR2 YYREEE (reference sequence). V was shortened by 4 bases and J by 2 bases, with 13 bases between the two germline ends. The CDR3 covers 14 residues. The CDR3 region has the DNA TGTGCCAGCAGCGAAGGGGTTCCCACCTACGAGCAGTACTTC. This codes for CASSEGVPTYEQYF.

The J gene is TRBJ2-3, the V gene TRBV28, with D maybe TRBD1 (6 bases). The length of the CDR3 is 15 residues. The germline V gene encodes CDR1 MDHEN and CDR2 SYDVKM. Trimming removed 4 bases from V and 5 bases from J, with 16 bases in between. CDR3 sequence reads: CASSSERRGIDTQYF. DNA for the CDR3: TGTGCCAGCAGTTCGGAGCGTAGGGGGATAGATACGCAGTATTTT.

The V call is TRBV19, the J call TRBJ1-2, with a tentative D call TRBD1 (6 bases). V lost 4 bases and J lost 5, with 14 bases in between. Germline values: CDR1 LNHDA, CDR2 SQIVND (reference sequence). The CDR3 sequence is 14 residues long. The CDR3, as DNA: TGTGCCAGTAGTACATGGACAGTTAATTATGGCTACACCTTC. Its protein product is CASSTWTVNYGYTF.

This clone occurred once. This chain uses TRBV7-6 with TRBJ2-3; 7 bases fit TRBD1. The CDR3 runs to 14 residues. Germline assignment: CDR1 SGHVS and CDR2 FNYEAQ. V gave up 1 base and J gave up 6 bases; unmatched junction bases: 4. The CDR3 loop reads CASSLVGTVDTQYF. Written as DNA, the CDR3 is TGTGCCAGCAGCTTAGTCGGGACAGTTGATACGCAGTATTTT.

For this clone: Other DNA variants within this sample encode the same CDR3. The genes are TRBV12-5 and TRBJ1-6; D not certain. The CDR3 runs to 15 residues. Per the germline V gene, CDR1 is LGHNT and CDR2 is FRNRAP. V shed 6 bases and J shed 7 bases, with 16 bases lying between them. The CDR3 nucleotides read TGTGCTAGTGGCCTTGAGGCTCGGTTAAATTCACCCCTCCACTTT. It specifies CASGLEARLNSPLHF.

J is TRBJ2-7 and V is TRBV6-6, with 7 bases matching TRBD1. V gave up 2 bases and J gave up 2 bases; unmatched junction bases: 0. CDR3 length equals 13 residues. From germline, CDR1 is MNHNY and CDR2 SVGAGI (reference sequence). Here the CDR3 DNA reads TGTGCCAGCAGTTACAGGGGGCCCTACGAGCAGTACTTC. Protein: CASSYRGPYEQYF.

CDR3 region: CASSRPRNQPQHF. The CDR3 nucleotides are TGTGCCAGCAGCCGACCCAGGAATCAGCCCCAGCATTTT. This chain uses TRBV7-3 with TRBJ1-5; D gene ambiguous. The CDR3 sequence is 13 residues long. Germline assignment: CDR1 SGHTA and CDR2 FQGTGA. V lost 5 bases and J lost 4, with 9 bases in between.

V gene TRBV19 combines with J gene TRBJ2-3, with TRBD2 as a possible D gene (7 bases). Trimming removed 3 bases from V and 2 bases from J, with 12 bases in between. Germline V gene lookup returns CDR1 LNHDA and CDR2 SQIVND (reference sequence). The CDR3 totals 15 residues. This CDR3 reads CASSIRGDNTDTQYF. In DNA, the CDR3 is TGTGCCAGTAGTATCCGGGGGGACAACACAGATACGCAGTATTTT.

The chain is built from TRBV7-2 and TRBJ1-4; possibly TRBD1 for D (6 bases). V shed 2 bases and J shed 4 bases, with 14 bases lying between them. The CDR3 consists of 16 residues. Per the germline V gene, CDR1 is SGHTA and CDR2 is FQGNSA. CDR3 nucleotides: TGTGCCAGCAGCTTAAGGCGACAGGTCTATAATGAAAAACTGTTTTTT. Translated, it gives CASSLRRQVYNEKLFF.